This T cell receptor (beta chain) comes out of a study of blood T cell repertoires in COVID-19. Which cohort a participant joined came from the clinical history participants gave. Per the study methods: Amplification of reference gene primers was used by the study to estimate nucleated cell counts. The protocol was immunoSEQ multiplex PCR, while the TCRdb copy is restricted to in-frame clones and leaves out a portion. V and J calls and clone size are given by that table; D and trimming were obtained from the DNA. The sample includes 390,000 or so clones, 80% to 85% of them seen just once. Unmatched junction bases numbered 11, after V lost 0 bases and J lost 2 bases. The CDR3 covers 18 residues. Germline CDR1 reads SGHRS; CDR2 reads YFSETQ.

The sample consisted of PBMCs or T cells enriched from blood (not recorded which). This TCR derives from a woman between 45 and 60 years old who had recovered from COVID-19. This chain joins TRBV5-1 and TRBJ1-1, with TRBD1 identical over 9 bases. The CDR3 nucleotides are TGCGCCAGCAGCTTGGTCGATGGGACAGGGATCGTTAACACTGAAGCTTTCTTT. This translates into CASSLVDGTGIVNTEAFF.